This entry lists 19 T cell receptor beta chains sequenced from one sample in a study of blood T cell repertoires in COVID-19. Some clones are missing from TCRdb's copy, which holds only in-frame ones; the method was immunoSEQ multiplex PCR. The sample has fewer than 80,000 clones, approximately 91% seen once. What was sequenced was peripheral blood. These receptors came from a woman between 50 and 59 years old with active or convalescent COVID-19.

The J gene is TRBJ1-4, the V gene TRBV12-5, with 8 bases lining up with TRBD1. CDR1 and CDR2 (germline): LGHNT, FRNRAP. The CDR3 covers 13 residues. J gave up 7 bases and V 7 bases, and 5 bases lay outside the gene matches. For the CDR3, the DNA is TGTGCTAGTGCCCCTGGGACAGGTGAAAAACTGTTTTTT. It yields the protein CASAPGTGEKLFF.

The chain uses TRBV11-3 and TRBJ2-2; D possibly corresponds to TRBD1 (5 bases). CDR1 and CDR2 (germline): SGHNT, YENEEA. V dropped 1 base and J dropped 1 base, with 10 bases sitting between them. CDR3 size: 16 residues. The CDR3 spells CASSLGPQGNTGELFF. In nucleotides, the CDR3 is TGTGCCAGCAGCTTAGGTCCCCAGGGGAACACCGGGGAGCTGTTTTTT.

CDR3 region: CASGLGRTGGINRGTRNTEAFF. CDR3 DNA sequence: TGTGCTAGTGGTTTGGGGAGGACAGGGGGCATCAATCGAGGGACAAGGAACACTGAAGCTTTCTTT. The genes are TRBV12-5 and TRBJ1-1, with 11 nucleotides matching TRBD1. The CDR3 has 22 amino acids. V lost 1 base, J lost 1 base, and 20 bases stayed unmatched. In germline, CDR1 is LGHNT, CDR2 FRNRAP.

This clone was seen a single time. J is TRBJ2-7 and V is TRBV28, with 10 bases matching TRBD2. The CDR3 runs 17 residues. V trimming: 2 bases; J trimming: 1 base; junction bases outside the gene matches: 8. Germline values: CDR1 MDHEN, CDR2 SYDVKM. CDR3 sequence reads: CASSLISSGRFSYEQYF. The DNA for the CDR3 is TGTGCCAGCAGTTTAATTTCTAGCGGGAGATTTTCCTACGAGCAGTACTTC. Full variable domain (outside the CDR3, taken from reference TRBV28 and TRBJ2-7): DVKVTQSSRYLVKRTGEKVFLECVQDMDHENMFWYRQDPGLGLRLIYFSYDVKMKEKGDIPEGYSVSREKKERFSLILESASTNQTSMYLCASSLISSGRFSYEQYFGPGTRLTVT.

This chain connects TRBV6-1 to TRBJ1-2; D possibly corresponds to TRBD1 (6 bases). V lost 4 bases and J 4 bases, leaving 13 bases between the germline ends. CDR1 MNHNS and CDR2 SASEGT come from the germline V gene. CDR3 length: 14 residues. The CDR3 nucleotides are TGTGCCAGCAGTGCGACAGGTTTCTTCTATGGCTACACCTTC. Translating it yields CASSATGFFYGYTF.

The CDR3 DNA follows: TGTGCCAGCAGTAGCAATTTGGAGACCCAGTACTTC. Protein: CASSSNLETQYF. The V gene is TRBV28, the J gene TRBJ2-5; D is unresolved. Trimming removed 5 bases at V and 5 bases at J, with 9 bases between. The CDR3 sequence is 12 residues long. Germline assignment: CDR1 MDHEN and CDR2 SYDVKM.

The CDR3 DNA reads TGCGCCAGCAGTGAGTCGGACAGGGGCTCTGGAAACACCATATATTTT. Amino acids: CASSESDRGSGNTIYF. The rearrangement uses TRBV10-2 and TRBJ1-3; 9 positions agree with TRBD1. The V and J ends lost 0 bases and 0 bases, in that order; junction bases with no gene match: 0. Germline V CDR1 and CDR2: WSHSY, SAAADI. The CDR3 runs to 16 residues.

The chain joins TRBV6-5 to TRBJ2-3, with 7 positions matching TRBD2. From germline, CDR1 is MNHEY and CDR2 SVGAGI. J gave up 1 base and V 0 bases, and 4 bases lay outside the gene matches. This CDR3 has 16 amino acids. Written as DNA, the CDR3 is TGTGCCAGCAGTTACTCGACTAGCTCGGGCACAGATACGCAGTATTTT. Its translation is CASSYSTSSGTDTQYF.

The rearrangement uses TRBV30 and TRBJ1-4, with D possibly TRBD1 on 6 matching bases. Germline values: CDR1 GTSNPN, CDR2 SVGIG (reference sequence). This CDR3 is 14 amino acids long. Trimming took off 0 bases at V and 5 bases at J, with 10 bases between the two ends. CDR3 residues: CAWSVQGTNEKLFF. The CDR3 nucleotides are TGTGCCTGGAGTGTACAAGGGACAAATGAAAAACTGTTTTTT.

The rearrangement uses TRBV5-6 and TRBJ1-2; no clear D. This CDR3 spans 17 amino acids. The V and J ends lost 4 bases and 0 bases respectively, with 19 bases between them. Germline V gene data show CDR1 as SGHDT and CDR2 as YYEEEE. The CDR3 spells CASSPLMSVSANYGYTF. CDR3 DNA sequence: TGTGCCAGCAGCCCTCTCATGAGCGTATCGGCTAACTATGGCTACACCTTC. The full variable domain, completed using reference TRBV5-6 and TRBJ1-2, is DAGVTQSPTHLIKTRGQQVTLRCSPKSGHDTVSWYQQALGQGPQFIFQYYEEEERQRGNFPDRFSGHQFPNYSSELNVNALLLGDSALYLCASSPLMSVSANYGYTFGSGTRLTVV.

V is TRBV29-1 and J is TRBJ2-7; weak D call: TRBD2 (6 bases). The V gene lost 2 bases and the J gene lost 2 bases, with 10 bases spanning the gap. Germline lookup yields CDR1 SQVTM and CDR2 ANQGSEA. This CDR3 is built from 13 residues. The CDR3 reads CSVEFGRAYEQYF. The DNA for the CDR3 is TGCAGCGTTGAATTCGGGAGAGCCTACGAGCAGTACTTC.

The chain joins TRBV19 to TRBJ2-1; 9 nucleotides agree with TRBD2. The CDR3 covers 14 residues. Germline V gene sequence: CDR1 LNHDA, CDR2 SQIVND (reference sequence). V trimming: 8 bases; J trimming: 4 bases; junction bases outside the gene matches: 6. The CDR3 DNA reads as TGTGCCAGTGCAGGACTAGCGATTTACAATGAGCAGTTCTTC. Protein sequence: CASAGLAIYNEQFF.

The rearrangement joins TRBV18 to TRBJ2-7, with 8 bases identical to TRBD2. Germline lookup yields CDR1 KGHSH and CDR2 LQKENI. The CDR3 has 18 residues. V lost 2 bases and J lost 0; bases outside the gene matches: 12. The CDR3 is CASSPGGLAGESSYEQYF. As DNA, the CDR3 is TGTGCCAGCTCACCAGGGGGTCTAGCGGGCGAAAGCTCCTACGAGCAGTACTTC.

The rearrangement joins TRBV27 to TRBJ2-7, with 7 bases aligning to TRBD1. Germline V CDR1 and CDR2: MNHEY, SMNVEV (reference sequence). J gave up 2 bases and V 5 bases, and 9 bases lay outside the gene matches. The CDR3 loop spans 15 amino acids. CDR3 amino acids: CASSRVRDSAYEQYF. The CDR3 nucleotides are TGTGCCAGCAGTCGGGTCAGGGACAGCGCCTACGAGCAGTACTTC.

In nucleotides, the CDR3 is TGTGCCAGCAGCGTAGGCCTAGGAGGGGTGGTGGATACGCAGTATTTT. Translated: CASSVGLGGVVDTQYF. The chain is built from TRBV9 and TRBJ2-3; D might be TRBD2 (6 bases). Germline CDR1 SGDLS, CDR2 YYNGEE. Trimming stripped 0 bases from V and 6 bases from J, with 17 bases between. The CDR3 spans 16 residues.

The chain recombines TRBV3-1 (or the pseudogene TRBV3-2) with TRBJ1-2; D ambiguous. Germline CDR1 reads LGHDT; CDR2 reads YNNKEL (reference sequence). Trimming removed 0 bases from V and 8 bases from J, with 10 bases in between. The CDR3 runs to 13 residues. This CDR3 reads CASSQEGVRGYTF. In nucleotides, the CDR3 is TGTGCCAGCAGCCAAGAGGGAGTAAGGGGCTACACCTTC.

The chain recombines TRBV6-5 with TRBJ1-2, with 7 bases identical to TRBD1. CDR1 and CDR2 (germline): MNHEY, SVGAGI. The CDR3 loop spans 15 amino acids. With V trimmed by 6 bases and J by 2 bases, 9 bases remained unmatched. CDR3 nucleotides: TGTGCCAGCAGACGCACTACAGGGGCCAACTATGGCTACACCTTC. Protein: CASRRTTGANYGYTF.

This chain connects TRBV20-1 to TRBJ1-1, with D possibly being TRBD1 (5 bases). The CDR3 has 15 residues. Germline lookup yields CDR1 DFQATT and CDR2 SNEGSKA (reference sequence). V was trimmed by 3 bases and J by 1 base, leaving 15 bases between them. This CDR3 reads CSASFRALQNTEAFF. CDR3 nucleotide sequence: TGCAGTGCTAGTTTCAGGGCCCTCCAGAACACTGAAGCTTTCTTT.

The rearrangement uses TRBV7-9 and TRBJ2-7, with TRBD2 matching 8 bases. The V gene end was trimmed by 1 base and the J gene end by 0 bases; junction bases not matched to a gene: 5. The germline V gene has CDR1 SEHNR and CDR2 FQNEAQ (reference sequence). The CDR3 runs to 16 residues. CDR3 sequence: CASSLGLAKSSYEQYF. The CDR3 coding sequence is TGTGCCAGCAGCTTAGGACTAGCGAAGAGCTCCTACGAGCAGTACTTC.